The 20 T cell receptor beta chains presented below share a single source sample, sequenced in a study of cytomegalovirus exposure and HLA in healthy donors. The PCR ran on 60 Vbeta and 13 Jbeta primers. Generated by immunoSEQ multiplex PCR, the TCRdb table keeps only in-frame clones and is missing some. The sample lists roughly 82,000 clones, approximately 70% occurring once. The sample comprised PBMCs. These receptors originate from a woman between 40 and 55 years old in good health and CMV-seropositive.

This rearrangement joins TRBV7-2 to TRBJ2-7; 10 bases are shared with TRBD2. J gave up 2 bases and V 0 bases, and 7 bases lay outside the gene matches. Germline V gene lookup returns CDR1 SGHTA and CDR2 FQGNSA. The CDR3 is made up of 17 amino acids. Here the CDR3 reads CASSLAASGSTPYEQYF. CDR3 bases: TGTGCCAGCAGCTTAGCGGCTAGCGGGAGTACCCCCTACGAGCAGTACTTC.

This clone was seen a few times. The sample holds other DNA sequences that translate to the same CDR3. This sequence joins TRBV6-6 and TRBJ1-4; 7 bases are shared with TRBD1. The CDR3 is 15 amino acids. Trimming cost V 0 bases and J 7 bases; bases outside gene matches: 5. Germline values: CDR1 MNHNY, CDR2 SVGAGI (reference sequence). The CDR3 DNA sequence: TGTGCCAGCAGTTACTCATCTCAGGGGGGTGAAAAACTGTTTTTT. Its translation is CASSYSSQGGEKLFF.

The chain has TRBV28 and TRBJ1-5; 9 bases line up with TRBD1. This CDR3 spans 15 amino acids. From germline, CDR1 is MDHEN and CDR2 SYDVKM. Trimming at V came to 2 bases and at J to 5 bases, leaving 4 bases not matched to a gene. In DNA form, the CDR3 reads TGTGCCAGCAGTTTAGTGTGGACAGGGGATCAGCCCCAGCATTTT. It is translated as CASSLVWTGDQPQHF.

The chain has TRBV29-1 and TRBJ2-2; possible D gene TRBD1, 5 bases. The V gene lost 4 bases and the J gene lost 8 bases, with 14 bases spanning the gap. Germline lookup yields CDR1 SQVTM and CDR2 ANQGSEA. This CDR3 is built from 13 residues. This chain's CDR3 is CSVGDSRPGELFF. The DNA for the CDR3 is TGCAGCGTTGGTGACAGTAGGCCGGGGGAGCTGTTTTTT.

This clone has only one observation. The CDR3 sequence: CASSLVVAGGVGETQYF. CDR3 nucleotide sequence: TGCGCCAGCAGCTTGGTTGTGGCAGGGGGTGTAGGAGAGACCCAGTACTTC. V is TRBV5-1 and J is TRBJ2-5; 7 nucleotides agree with TRBD1. With 0 bases clipped from V and 4 bases from J, the junction kept 12 bases outside the gene matches. This CDR3 has 17 amino acids. Germline assignment: CDR1 SGHRS and CDR2 YFSETQ.

The rearrangement joins TRBV7-9 to TRBJ2-3; 7 nucleotides line up with TRBD1. Germline CDR1 and CDR2: SEHNR and FQNEAQ (reference sequence). This CDR3 has 14 residues. V shed 3 bases, J shed 5 bases, and the junction held 5 bases outside the gene matches. CDR3 in amino acids: CASSLDTGEDTQYF. The CDR3 region has the DNA TGTGCCAGCAGCTTGGATACAGGGGAAGATACGCAGTATTTT. The variable domain in full, completed from reference TRBV7-9 and TRBJ2-3, reads DTGVSQNPRHKITKRGQNVTFRCDPISEHNRLYWYRQTLGQGPEFLTYFQNEAQLEKSRLLSDRFSAERPKGSFSTLEIQRTEQGDSAMYLCASSLDTGEDTQYFGPGTRLTVL.

The J gene is TRBJ2-7, the V gene TRBV27; 13 nucleotides agree with TRBD2. The CDR3 covers 16 residues. Germline V gene sequence: CDR1 MNHEY, CDR2 SMNVEV (reference sequence). Trimming took 3 bases from V and 2 from J; bases not matched to a gene: 4. This CDR3 reads CASSLGTSGNPYEQYF. In DNA form, the CDR3 reads TGTGCCAGCAGTTTGGGGACTAGCGGGAACCCCTACGAGCAGTACTTC.

A few counts support this clone. The chain joins TRBV2 to TRBJ1-1; D uncertain. The CDR3 is 13 residues long. V was pared by 2 bases and J by 0 bases, with 4 bases between. The germline gives CDR1 SNHLY, CDR2 FYNNEI. The CDR3 DNA reads TGTGCCAGCAGTGAACAGGTGAACACTGAAGCTTTCTTT. Translation: CASSEQVNTEAFF.

This clone appeared once. The V and J genes are TRBV6-1 and TRBJ1-6, with a weak D call TRBD1 (5 bases). Trimming shortened V by 9 bases and J by 4 bases, and 16 bases separated the two germline ends. Germline V gene lookup returns CDR1 MNHNS and CDR2 SASEGT. This CDR3 spans 15 amino acids. CDR3 sequence reads: CASQDMGGYNSPLHF. The CDR3 coding sequence is TGTGCCAGTCAGGACATGGGGGGTTATAATTCACCCCTCCACTTT.

The genes are TRBV7-7 and TRBJ2-2, with 10 bases fitting TRBD2. Unmatched junction bases numbered 3, after V lost 4 bases and J lost 1 base. The germline CDR1 and CDR2 sequences are SSHAT and FNYEAQ (reference sequence). The CDR3 runs to 16 residues. This chain's CDR3 is CASSSRTSGNTGELFF. The CDR3 nucleotides read TGTGCCAGCAGCTCTCGGACTAGCGGGAACACCGGGGAGCTGTTTTTT.

V gene TRBV7-9 combines with J gene TRBJ1-2, with 7 bases lining up with TRBD1. Per germline, CDR1 SEHNR and CDR2 FQNEAQ (reference sequence). The CDR3 is 14 residues long. J lost 4 bases, V lost 2 bases, and 4 bases had no gene match. The chain's CDR3 is CASSLSGGLYGYTF. For the CDR3, the DNA is TGTGCCAGCAGCTTATCAGGGGGGCTCTATGGCTACACCTTC.

This clone came up once. The chain employs TRBV2 and TRBJ2-5; 10 positions agree with TRBD2. The CDR3 is 12 amino acids. Trimming took 9 bases from V and 4 from J; bases not matched to a gene: 2. Germline CDR1 and CDR2: SNHLY and FYNNEI. The DNA of the CDR3 is TGTGCCAGGGGGACTAGCGCAGAGACCCAGTACTTC. It translates to CARGTSAETQYF.

This chain links TRBV19 with TRBJ2-1; 7 positions agree with TRBD2. CDR3 size: 13 residues. Trimming at V came to 5 bases and at J to 9 bases, leaving 7 bases not matched to a gene. The germline gives CDR1 LNHDA, CDR2 SQIVND (reference sequence). The chain's CDR3 is CASSSGTIGEQFF. The CDR3 bases are TGTGCCAGTAGTTCCGGGACTATCGGTGAGCAGTTCTTC.

This chain connects TRBV5-6 to TRBJ1-1; TRBD1 is a possible D gene (6 bases). Germline V lookup: CDR1 SGHDT, CDR2 YYEEEE. V was clipped by 5 bases and J by 10 bases, with 18 bases between them. This CDR3 region has 13 residues. The CDR3 loop reads CASSFGQLMRAFF. The CDR3 nucleotides are TGTGCCAGCAGTTTCGGACAGCTTATGAGAGCTTTCTTT.

V and J are TRBV7-9 and TRBJ1-4, with 8 bases aligning to TRBD1. The J segment lost 7 bases and the V segment lost 5 bases, leaving 6 bases of the junction unmatched. The CDR3 is 14 residues long. The germline CDR1 and CDR2 sequences are SEHNR and FQNEAQ (reference sequence). The CDR3 is CASSTGGGGEKLFF. The CDR3 DNA sequence: TGTGCCAGCAGCACAGGGGGGGGTGGTGAAAAACTGTTTTTT.

This chain uses TRBV5-1 with TRBJ1-1; no reliable D call. Looked up from germline, CDR1 is SGHRS and CDR2 is YFSETQ. This CDR3 spans 16 amino acids. Trimming stripped 0 bases from V and 1 base from J, with 13 bases between. The CDR3: CASSLGATISNTEAFF. DNA for the CDR3: TGCGCCAGCAGCTTGGGGGCAACGATCTCGAACACTGAAGCTTTCTTT.

A note on this clone: At one of its ends the junction is not consistent with the germline gene, which may arise from a read error. This rearrangement joins TRBV19 to TRBJ2-1, with 11 positions matching TRBD2. The length of the CDR3 is 16 residues. The germline V gene encodes CDR1 LNHDA and CDR2 SQIVND (reference sequence). As DNA, the CDR3 is TGTGCCAGTGGATTAGCGGGAGGGCGGGGATACACTGAGCAGTTCTTC. Protein: CASGLAGGRGYTEQFF. Using reference TRBV19 and TRBJ2-1 for the parts outside the CDR3, the full variable domain is DGGITQSPKYLFRKEGQNVTLSCEQNLNHDAMYWYRQDPGQGLRLIYYSQIVNDFQKGDIAEGYSVSREKKESFPLTVTSAQKNPTAFYLCASGLAGGRGYTEQFFGPGTRLTVL.

CDR3 nucleotide sequence: TGTGCTAGTGGTTTCGGACAGAGCACAGATACGCAGTATTTT. Translating gives CASGFGQSTDTQYF. The chain is built from TRBV12-5 and TRBJ2-3; a possible D gene is TRBD1 (6 bases). CDR3 length: 14 amino acids. Germline V lookup: CDR1 LGHNT, CDR2 FRNRAP. Trimming removed 3 bases at V and 0 bases at J, with 7 bases between.

The chain has TRBV10-3 and TRBJ1-4; 9 nucleotides align to TRBD1. Germline V gene lookup returns CDR1 ENHRY and CDR2 SYGVKD. V shed 10 bases, J shed 5 bases, and the junction held 5 bases outside the gene matches. This CDR3 has 13 amino acids. The CDR3, as DNA: TGTGCCACCCGGGGACAGGGAAATGAAAAACTGTTTTTT. Translation gives CATRGQGNEKLFF.

The V gene is TRBV4-2, the J gene TRBJ1-4, with no clear D. V shed 0 bases and J shed 5 bases, with 13 bases lying between them. The CDR3 totals 16 residues. CDR1 and CDR2 (germline): LGHNA, YNFKEQ. For the CDR3, the DNA is TGTGCCAGCAGCCAAGATCCCGGGATTCCGAATGAAAAACTGTTTTTT. Translated: CASSQDPGIPNEKLFF.